These 30 T cell receptor beta chains originate from one sample sequenced in a study of blood T cells in healthy people across ages (dated by TCRdb to between 2015 and 2016). Receptor libraries were prepared by 5' RACE. The listed sequencing device is Illumina HiSeq 2500. A second PCR of roughly 7 to 11 cycles was performed with a sample-barcoded 5' primer and a J-beta primer mix. TCRdb cleaned the public reads at Q25 with fastp, built clones with MiXCR and kept in-frame beta chains. Rows matching on CDR3 protein sequence are summarized as one entry with the most common DNA and genes. The sample table lists 650,000 to 1,000,000 distinct CDR3 sequences, roughly 40% of them with a count of one. 10% to 15% of the sample is held by the ten biggest clonotypes. The specimen was blood. The receptors were sampled from a man in his late teens or twenties in good health.

The J gene is TRBJ2-5, the V gene TRBV4-2; tentatively, D is TRBD1 (6 bases). Germline CDR1 is LGHNA and CDR2 is YNFKEQ. V lost 1 base and J lost 5, with 14 bases in between. This CDR3 has 15 residues. The CDR3 here is CASSQGTDVHETQYF. The CDR3, as DNA: TGTGCCAGCAGCCAAGGGACAGACGTCCATGAGACCCAGTACTTC.

This clonotype showed up just a few times. CDR3 amino acids: CASSPGTGAMSTEAFF. CDR3 nucleotides: TGTGCCAGCAGCCCTGGGACAGGGGCGATGAGCACTGAAGCTTTCTTT. This rearrangement joins TRBV9 to TRBJ1-1; 10 nucleotides match TRBD1. The CDR3 is 16 residues long. The germline CDR1 and CDR2 sequences are SGDLS and YYNGEE. J lost 4 bases, V lost 4 bases, and 10 bases had no gene match.

V usage is TRBV9 and J usage is TRBJ2-1, with 12 bases fitting TRBD1. The V and J ends lost 2 bases and 8 bases, in that order; junction bases with no gene match: 2. From germline, CDR1 is SGDLS and CDR2 YYNGEE. The CDR3 is made up of 14 amino acids. The CDR3: CASSVGQGADEQFF. In DNA, the CDR3 is TGTGCCAGCAGCGTGGGACAGGGGGCCGATGAGCAGTTCTTC.

Note on this clonotype: An end of the junction does not agree with germline; a read error may underlie this. The chain recombines TRBV5-4 with TRBJ2-2; 11 bases line up with TRBD2. Germline assignment: CDR1 SGHNT and CDR2 YYREEE (reference sequence). The length of the CDR3 is 17 residues. In nucleotides, the CDR3 is TGTGCCAGCAGCTCCGGGACTAGCGGAGGAAACACCGGGGGGCTGTTTTTT. It codes for CASSSGTSGGNTGGLFF.

The gene calls are TRBV7-3 and TRBJ2-4; 7 nucleotides align to TRBD1. This CDR3 has 17 residues. The trim removed 0 bases at V and 5 bases at J, leaving 10 bases unmatched. CDR1 SGHTA and CDR2 FQGTGA come from the germline V gene. The DNA for the CDR3 is TGTGCCAGCAGCTTAACGGGTCGAGGGGGCAGCGAAAACATTCAGTACTTC. Translating gives CASSLTGRGGSENIQYF.

The chain joins TRBV28 to TRBJ1-1, with 7 bases aligning to TRBD1. Trimming took 6 bases from V and 0 from J; bases not matched to a gene: 10. Germline CDR1 reads MDHEN; CDR2 reads SYDVKM. The CDR3 consists of 16 residues. In DNA form, the CDR3 reads TGTGCCAGCAGCCCTAGACAGGGAGGAGTGAACACTGAAGCTTTCTTT. As protein: CASSPRQGGVNTEAFF.

Comments on this clonotype: The junction shows a germline mismatch at one end, possibly a read error. This sequence joins TRBV4-3 and TRBJ1-6; no clear D gene. Germline assignment: CDR1 LGHNA and CDR2 YSLEER. The CDR3 totals 16 residues. CDR3 DNA: TGCGCCAGCAGCCAAGGGGAGTGGAACCGAAATTCACCCCTCCAATTT. It is translated as CASSQGEWNRNSPLQF.

This clonotype has a count of ten or more. The genes are TRBV6-2 or TRBV6-3 and TRBJ2-3; no definite D call. Germline loops: CDR1 MNHEY, CDR2 SVGEGT. CDR3 length: 14 amino acids. Trimming took 2 bases from V and 0 from J, leaving 6 bases between them. In DNA, the CDR3 is TGTGCCAGCAGTTACCTGGCTAGCACAGATACGCAGTATTTT. Encoded protein: CASSYLASTDTQYF.

The rearrangement uses TRBV20-1 and TRBJ2-3; no reliable D call. The CDR3 spans 12 residues. Trimming left V 6 bases short and J 0 bases short, with 7 bases between. Germline loops: CDR1 DFQATT, CDR2 SNEGSKA (reference sequence). CDR3 region: CSAFMSTDTQYF. CDR3 DNA: TGCAGTGCATTCATGAGCACAGATACGCAGTATTTT.

The rearrangement links TRBV5-1 to TRBJ2-5; tentative D call: TRBD1 (7 bases). Per germline, CDR1 SGHRS and CDR2 YFSETQ. V lost 4 bases and J 4 bases, leaving 17 bases between the germline ends. This CDR3 is built from 15 residues. The CDR3 spells CASSHPTGEVETQYF. The CDR3 DNA is TGCGCCAGCAGCCATCCCACAGGGGAGGTAGAGACCCAGTACTTC.

The V call is TRBV9, the J call TRBJ2-7; 7 bases are shared with TRBD1. The closer fit of TRBJ2-5 to the DNA end suggests the J call may be wrong. The length of the CDR3 is 17 residues. CDR1 and CDR2 from the germline V gene are SGDLS and YYNGEE. The CDR3 region has the DNA TGTGCCAGCAGCGGGCGACAGGGTAGCCCGCAAGGGGAGACCCAGTACTTC. This sequence encodes CASSGRQGSPQGETQYF.

In its sample, this clonotype was seen many times. J is TRBJ2-1 and V is TRBV4-1; D perhaps matches TRBD2 (5 bases). The CDR3 runs to 13 residues. V was pared by 3 bases and J by 8 bases, with 11 bases between. CDR1 and CDR2 (germline): MGHRA, YSYEKL. The CDR3 sequence is CASSHTSLDEQFF. The DNA of the CDR3 is TGCGCCAGCAGCCACACTAGTCTCGATGAGCAGTTCTTC.

The rearrangement joins TRBV29-1 to TRBJ2-5, with 9 bases identical to TRBD2. The CDR3 runs to 15 residues. Germline assignment: CDR1 SQVTM and CDR2 ANQGSEA. J was trimmed by 11 bases and V by 3 bases; bases with no gene match: 16. CDR3 nucleotide sequence: TGCAGCGTTGACCTGGGGCGGGGGGGCTACAATGAGCAGTACTTC. It yields the protein CSVDLGRGGYNEQYF.

This clonotype was recorded at least ten times. The rearrangement joins TRBV6-6 to TRBJ2-3; 10 bases align to TRBD1. Germline-derived CDR1 and CDR2 are MNHNY and SVGAGI (reference sequence). V was pared by 2 bases and J by 4 bases, with 6 bases of the junction left unmatched. The CDR3 is made up of 16 amino acids. The CDR3 sequence: CASSYTGTGAADTQYF. CDR3 DNA sequence: TGTGCCAGCAGTTACACCGGGACAGGGGCAGCAGATACGCAGTATTTT.

This clonotype was recorded at least ten times. The V call is TRBV30, the J call TRBJ2-3; D is possibly TRBD2 (6 bases). V was trimmed by 5 bases and J by 8 bases, leaving 17 bases between them. The CDR3 runs 13 residues. The germline CDR1 and CDR2 sequences are GTSNPN and SVGIG (reference sequence). This CDR3 reads CAWRGLAGGTQYF. CDR3 sequence (DNA): TGTGCCTGGCGGGGACTCGCCGGCGGTACGCAGTATTTT.

V usage is TRBV5-1 and J usage is TRBJ2-5, with TRBD2 identical over 7 bases. Germline V gene lookup returns CDR1 SGHRS and CDR2 YFSETQ. The junction had 3 bases not matched to a gene; V was cut back by 4 bases and J by 0 bases. The CDR3 spans 14 residues. The CDR3 protein is CASSTTSDQETQYF. The CDR3 DNA is TGCGCCAGCAGCACAACTAGCGACCAAGAGACCCAGTACTTC.

This clonotype was observed once. A clone one base away is much larger, so this may be a read error. This chain joins TRBV4-2 and TRBJ2-5; the D is unclear. The germline CDR1 and CDR2 sequences are LGHNA and YNFKEQ. The length of the CDR3 is 14 residues. Trimming pared 2 bases from V and 11 bases from J, leaving 18 bases between. The CDR3 nucleotides are TGTGCCAGCAGCCAAAGGGCCGTAGGCGATGAGCAGTACTTC. Protein product: CASSQRAVGDEQYF.

This clonotype appeared once. V gene TRBV20-1 combines with J gene TRBJ1-5; maybe TRBD1 (6 bases). The V gene's germline CDR1 is DFQATT and CDR2 SNEGSKA (reference sequence). Trimming took 5 bases from V and 8 from J, leaving 13 bases between them. This CDR3 is built from 12 residues. Here the CDR3 DNA reads TGCAGTGCTCAGAAGGGGGTTGAGCCCCAGCATTTT. Translated, it gives CSAQKGVEPQHF.

J is TRBJ2-3 and V is TRBV30; 13 nucleotides line up with TRBD2. The CDR3 sequence is 15 residues long. V trimming: 2 bases; J trimming: 6 bases; junction bases outside the gene matches: 5. CDR1 is GTSNPN, CDR2 SVGIG, per germline (reference sequence). CDR3 in amino acids: CAWSTTSGGFDTQYF. As DNA, the CDR3 is TGTGCCTGGAGTACGACTAGCGGGGGGTTCGATACGCAGTATTTT. The whole variable domain, filled in from reference TRBV30 and TRBJ2-3, reads SQTIHQWPATLVQPVGSPLSLECTVEGTSNPNLYWYRQAAGRGLQLLFYSVGIGQISSEVPQNLSASRPQDRQFILSSKKLLLSDSGFYLCAWSTTSGGFDTQYFGPGTRLTVL.

This clonotype was counted only a few times. The CDR3 region has the DNA TGTGCCAGCAGCTTTCTTGGGGGCCCACAAGAGACCCAGTACTTC. Translating gives CASSFLGGPQETQYF. This chain links TRBV7-2 with TRBJ2-5; perhaps TRBD1 as D (6 bases). CDR1 SGHTA and CDR2 FQGNSA come from the germline V gene. V lost 3 bases and J lost 2, with 13 bases in between. The CDR3 totals 15 residues.

The genes are TRBV4-3 and TRBJ2-2; D call uncertain. The germline V gene encodes CDR1 LGHNA and CDR2 YSLEER. Between the trimmed V and J ends, which lost 0 bases and 0 bases, there was a span of 17 bases. This CDR3 spans 19 amino acids. The CDR3 here is CASSQDERKGRSNTGELFF. CDR3 sequence (DNA): TGCGCCAGCAGCCAAGATGAGAGGAAAGGCAGGTCGAACACCGGGGAGCTGTTTTTT.

On this clonotype itself: A read error is possible here, since a much larger clone lies one base away. The V call is TRBV20-1, the J call TRBJ2-1, with D possibly matching TRBD2 (5 bases). TRBJ2-7 matches the DNA end more closely, so the J call is doubtful. Germline loops: CDR1 DFQATT, CDR2 SNEGSKA (reference sequence). The CDR3 has 13 amino acids. Here the CDR3 reads CSARGADYNEQYF. DNA of the CDR3: TGCAGTGCTAGAGGGGCAGACTACAATGAGCAGTACTTC.

V and J are TRBV5-1 and TRBJ2-3; D remains ambiguous. CDR3 length equals 14 residues. V lost 4 bases and J lost 2, with 11 bases in between. Germline CDR1 SGHRS, CDR2 YFSETQ. CDR3 in amino acids: CASSMETNTDTQYF. The CDR3 bases are TGCGCCAGCAGCATGGAGACGAACACAGATACGCAGTATTTT.

The J gene is TRBJ2-5, the V gene TRBV20-1; possible D gene TRBD2, 6 bases. The end of the DNA fits TRBJ2-7 better, so the J call may be wrong. Germline V CDR1 and CDR2: DFQATT, SNEGSKA (reference sequence). This CDR3 is 15 amino acids long. CDR3 sequence reads: CSAPPRGEEGYEQYF. CDR3 bases: TGCAGTGCTCCCCCGCGGGGAGAGGAGGGATACGAGCAGTACTTC.

This clonotype was recorded many times. The chain recombines TRBV5-5 with TRBJ2-5, with 7 nucleotides matching TRBD1. The DNA end lines up better with TRBJ2-7; the J call may be wrong. The CDR3 contains 15 residues. Germline values: CDR1 SGHKS, CDR2 YYEKEE (reference sequence). The CDR3 protein is CASSYGTDTISEQYF. The DNA for the CDR3 is TGTGCCAGCAGCTATGGGACAGATACCATCTCCGAGCAGTACTTC.

This chain connects TRBV20-1 to TRBJ1-5, with TRBD1 as a possible D gene (5 bases). The CDR3 covers 16 residues. CDR1 and CDR2 (germline): DFQATT, SNEGSKA (reference sequence). Trimming cost V 3 bases and J 0 bases, with 15 bases left between them. CDR3 in amino acids: CSASPRDLYSNQPQHF. The CDR3 bases are TGCAGTGCTAGCCCCCGGGACTTGTATAGCAATCAGCCCCAGCATTTT.

This clonotype was counted a few times. The chain combines TRBV12-3 or TRBV12-4 with TRBJ2-3, with 8 bases matching TRBD2. V dropped 4 bases and J dropped 2; count of bases not matched to a gene: 5. The CDR3 extends over 15 amino acids. The CDR3 region has the DNA TGTGCCAGCAGTTCATCTAGCGGGCACACAGATACGCAGTATTTT. It encodes CASSSSSGHTDTQYF.

Comments on this clonotype: Since a much larger clone is just one base distant, this may be a read error. The J gene is TRBJ2-1, the V gene TRBV4-1; possibly TRBD1 or TRBD2 for D (5 bases each). This CDR3 has 16 residues. The V and J ends lost 2 bases and 5 bases respectively, with 16 bases between them. Germline CDR1 and CDR2: MGHRA and YSYEKL. Here the CDR3 reads CASSQPRARDHNEQFF. The DNA for the CDR3 is TGCGCCAGCAGCCAACCCAGGGCAAGGGACCACAATGAGCAGTTCTTC.

This clonotype was seen at least ten times. The rearrangement joins TRBV12-3 or TRBV12-4 to TRBJ2-7; maybe TRBD1 (5 bases). Trimming stripped 1 base from V and 9 bases from J, with 10 bases between. This CDR3 comprises 12 residues. CDR3 in amino acids: CASSLGAGPQYF. Written as DNA, the CDR3 is TGTGCCAGCAGTTTAGGGGCAGGGCCGCAGTACTTC.

The rearrangement joins TRBV4-1 to TRBJ2-1; 8 bases match TRBD2. With 3 bases clipped from V and 2 bases from J, the junction kept 6 bases outside the gene matches. The CDR3 length is 16 residues. The germline gives CDR1 MGHRA, CDR2 YSYEKL. CDR3 coding DNA: TGCGCCAGCAGCCACGAAAGTAGCGGGGCCTACAATGAGCAGTTCTTC. Protein sequence: CASSHESSGAYNEQFF.